This TCR beta chain was sequenced during a study of blood T cell repertoires in COVID-19. Study-wide background: The United States, Italy and Spain supplied acute and convalescent COVID-19 samples.

This CDR3 spans 14 amino acids. Trimming shortened V by 8 bases and J by 5 bases, and 15 bases separated the two germline ends. Germline loops: CDR1 WSHSY, CDR2 SAAADI. Here immunoSEQ multiplex PCR was the method, and the copy in TCRdb shows in-frame clones only, minus some. Here the sample spans about 280,000 clones, 90% being singletons. The chain recombines TRBV10-2 with TRBJ2-2; the D gene is possibly TRBD2 (5 bases). The specimen sequenced was PBMCs or T cells enriched from blood (not recorded which). This TCR came from a woman aged 18-29 years with acute COVID-19. This chain's CDR3 is CASSRGMSTGELFF. CDR3 coding DNA: TGCGCCAGCTCGAGAGGGATGTCGACCGGGGAGCTGTTTTTT.